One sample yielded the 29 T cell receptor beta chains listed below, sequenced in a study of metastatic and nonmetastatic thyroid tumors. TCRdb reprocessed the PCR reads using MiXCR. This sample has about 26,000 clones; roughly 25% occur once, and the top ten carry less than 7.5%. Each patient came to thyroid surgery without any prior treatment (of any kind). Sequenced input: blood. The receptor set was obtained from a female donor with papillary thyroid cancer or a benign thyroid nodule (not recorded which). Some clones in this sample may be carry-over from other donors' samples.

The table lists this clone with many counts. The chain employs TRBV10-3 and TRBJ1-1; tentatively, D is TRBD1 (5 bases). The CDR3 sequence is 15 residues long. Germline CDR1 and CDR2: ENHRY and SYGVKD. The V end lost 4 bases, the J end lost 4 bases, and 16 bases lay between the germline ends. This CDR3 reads CAISARGGISTEAFF. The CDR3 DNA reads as TGTGCCATCAGTGCCCGTGGGGGGATCAGCACTGAAGCTTTCTTT.

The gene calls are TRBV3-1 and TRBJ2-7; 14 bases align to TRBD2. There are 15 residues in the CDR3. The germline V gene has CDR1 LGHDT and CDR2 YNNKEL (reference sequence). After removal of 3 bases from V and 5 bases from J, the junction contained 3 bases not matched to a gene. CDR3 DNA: TGTGCCAGCAGCCACCCGGGACTAGCGGGAGACGAGCAGTACTTC. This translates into CASSHPGLAGDEQYF.

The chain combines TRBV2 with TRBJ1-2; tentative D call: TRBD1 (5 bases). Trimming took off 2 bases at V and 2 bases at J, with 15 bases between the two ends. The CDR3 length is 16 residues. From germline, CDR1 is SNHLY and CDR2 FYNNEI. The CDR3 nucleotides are TGTGCCAGCAGTGAATCTGGTGGGGGAACAAACTATGGCTACACCTTC. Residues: CASSESGGGTNYGYTF. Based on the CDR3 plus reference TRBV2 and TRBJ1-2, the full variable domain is EPEVTQTPSHQVTQMGQEVILRCVPISNHLYFYWYRQILGQKVEFLVSFYNNEISEKSEIFDDQFSVERPDGSNFTLKIRSTKLEDSAMYFCASSESGGGTNYGYTFGSGTRLTVV.

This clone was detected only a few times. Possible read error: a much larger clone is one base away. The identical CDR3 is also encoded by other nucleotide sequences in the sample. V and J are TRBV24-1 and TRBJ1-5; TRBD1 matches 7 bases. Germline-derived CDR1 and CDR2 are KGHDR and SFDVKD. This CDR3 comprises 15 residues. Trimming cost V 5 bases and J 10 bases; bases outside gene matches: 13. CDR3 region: CATSAETGINRPQHF. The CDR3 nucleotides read TGTGCCACCAGTGCCGAGACAGGGATCAATCGTCCCCAGCATTTT.

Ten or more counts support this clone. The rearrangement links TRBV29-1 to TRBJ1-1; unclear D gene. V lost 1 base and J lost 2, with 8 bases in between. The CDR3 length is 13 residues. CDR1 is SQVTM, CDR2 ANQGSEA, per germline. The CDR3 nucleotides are TGCAGCGTTGAAGCAACGACAAACACTGAAGCTTTCTTT. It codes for CSVEATTNTEAFF.

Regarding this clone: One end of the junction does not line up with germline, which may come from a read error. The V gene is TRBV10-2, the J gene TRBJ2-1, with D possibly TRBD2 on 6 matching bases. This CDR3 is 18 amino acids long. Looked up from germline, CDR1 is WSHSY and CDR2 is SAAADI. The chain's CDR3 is CASTESPSLAGKNNEQFF. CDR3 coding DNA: TGCGCCAGCACTGAGTCTCCCTCACTAGCTGGAAAAAACAATGAGCAGTTCTTC.

CDR3 protein: CSVLTGATNTEAFF. The CDR3 region has the DNA TGCAGTGTTTTGACAGGGGCGACGAACACTGAAGCTTTCTTT. This rearrangement joins TRBV20-1 to TRBJ1-1, with TRBD1 matching 8 bases. Germline CDR1 is DFQATT and CDR2 is SNEGSKA (reference sequence). The CDR3 spans 14 residues. With 7 bases clipped from V and 1 base from J, the junction kept 8 bases outside the gene matches.

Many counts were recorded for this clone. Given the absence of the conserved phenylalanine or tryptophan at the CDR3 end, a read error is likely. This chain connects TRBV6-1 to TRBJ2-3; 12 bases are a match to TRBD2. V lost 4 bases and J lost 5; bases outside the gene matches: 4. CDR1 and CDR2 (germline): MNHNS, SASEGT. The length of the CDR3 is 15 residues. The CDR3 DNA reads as TGTGCCAGCAGTGGACTAGCGGGAGATTTAGATACGCAGTATCTT. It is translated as CASSGLAGDLDTQYL.

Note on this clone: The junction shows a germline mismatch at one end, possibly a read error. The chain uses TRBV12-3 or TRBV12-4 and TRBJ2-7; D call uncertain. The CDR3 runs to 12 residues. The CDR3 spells CASGHQSYGQYF. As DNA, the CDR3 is TGTGCCAGCGGGCATCAATCCTACGGGCAGTACTTC.

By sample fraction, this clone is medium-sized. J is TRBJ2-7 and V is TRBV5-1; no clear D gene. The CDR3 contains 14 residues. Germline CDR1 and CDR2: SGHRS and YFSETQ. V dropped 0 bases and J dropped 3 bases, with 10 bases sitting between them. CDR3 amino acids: CASSLDVGNYEQYF. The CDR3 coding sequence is TGCGCCAGCAGCTTGGATGTTGGGAACTACGAGCAGTACTTC.

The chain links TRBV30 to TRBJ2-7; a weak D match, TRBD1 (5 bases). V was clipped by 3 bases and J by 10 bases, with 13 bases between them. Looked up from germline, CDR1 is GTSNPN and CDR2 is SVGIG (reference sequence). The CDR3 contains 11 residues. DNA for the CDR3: TGTGCCTGGAGGACAGCCTATATTCAGTACTTC. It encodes CAWRTAYIQYF. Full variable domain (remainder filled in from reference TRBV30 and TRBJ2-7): SQTIHQWPATLVQPVGSPLSLECTVEGTSNPNLYWYRQAAGRGLQLLFYSVGIGQISSEVPQNLSASRPQDRQFILSSKKLLLSDSGFYLCAWRTAYIQYFGPGTRLTVT.

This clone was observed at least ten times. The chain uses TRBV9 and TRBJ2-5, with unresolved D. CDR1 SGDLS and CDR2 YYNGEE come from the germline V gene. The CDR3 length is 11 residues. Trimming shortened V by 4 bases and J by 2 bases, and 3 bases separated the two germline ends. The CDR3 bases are TGTGCCAGCAGCTCACAAGAGACCCAGTACTTC. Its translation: CASSSQETQYF. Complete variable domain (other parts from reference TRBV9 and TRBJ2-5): DSGVTQTPKHLITATGQRVTLRCSPRSGDLSVYWYQQSLDQGLQFLIQYYNGEERAKGNILERFSAQQFPDLHSELNLSSLELGDSALYFCASSSQETQYFGPGTRLLVL.

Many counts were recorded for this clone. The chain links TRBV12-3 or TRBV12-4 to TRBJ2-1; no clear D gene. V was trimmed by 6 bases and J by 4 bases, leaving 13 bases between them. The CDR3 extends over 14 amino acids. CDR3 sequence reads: CASSLPPVYNEQFF. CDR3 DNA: TGTGCCAGCAGCTTACCCCCAGTTTACAATGAGCAGTTCTTC.

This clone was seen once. Here the CDR3 reads CAWNRGGTEAFF. The DNA of the CDR3 is TGTGCCTGGAACAGGGGAGGAACTGAAGCTTTCTTT. The chain has TRBV30 and TRBJ1-1, with 7 bases matching TRBD1. The junction had 4 bases not matched to a gene; V was cut back by 4 bases and J by 5 bases. The CDR3 contains 12 residues. The germline V gene encodes CDR1 GTSNPN and CDR2 SVGIG (reference sequence). Together with reference TRBV30 and TRBJ1-1, the CDR3 gives the full variable domain: SQTIHQWPATLVQPVGSPLSLECTVEGTSNPNLYWYRQAAGRGLQLLFYSVGIGQISSEVPQNLSASRPQDRQFILSSKKLLLSDSGFYLCAWNRGGTEAFFGQGTRLTVV.

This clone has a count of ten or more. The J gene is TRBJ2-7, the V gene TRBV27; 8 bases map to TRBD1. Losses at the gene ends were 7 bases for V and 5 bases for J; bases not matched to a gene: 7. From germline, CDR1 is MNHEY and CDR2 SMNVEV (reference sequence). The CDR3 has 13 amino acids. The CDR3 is CASTHRGEHEQYV. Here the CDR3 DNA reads TGTGCCAGCACCCACAGGGGGGAGCACGAGCAGTACGTC.

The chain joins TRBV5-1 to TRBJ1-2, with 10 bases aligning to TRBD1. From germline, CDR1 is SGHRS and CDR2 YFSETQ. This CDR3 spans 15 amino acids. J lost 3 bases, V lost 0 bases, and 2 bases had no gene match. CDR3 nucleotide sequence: TGCGCCAGCAGCTTGGAAGGGACAGGGGACTATGGCTACACCTTC. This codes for CASSLEGTGDYGYTF.

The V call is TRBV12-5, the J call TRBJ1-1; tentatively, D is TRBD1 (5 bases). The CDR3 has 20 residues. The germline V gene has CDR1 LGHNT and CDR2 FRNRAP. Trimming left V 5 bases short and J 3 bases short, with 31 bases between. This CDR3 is CASGPPSYRRGAGRYTEAFF. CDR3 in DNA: TGTGCTAGTGGTCCCCCATCGTACAGGAGGGGCGCGGGGAGGTACACTGAAGCTTTCTTT.

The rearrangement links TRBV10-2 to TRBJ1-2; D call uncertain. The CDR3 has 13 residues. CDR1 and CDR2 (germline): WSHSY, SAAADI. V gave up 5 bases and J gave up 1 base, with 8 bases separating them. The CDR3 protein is CASSPGFNYGYTF. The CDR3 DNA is TGCGCCAGCAGTCCCGGGTTTAACTATGGCTACACCTTC.

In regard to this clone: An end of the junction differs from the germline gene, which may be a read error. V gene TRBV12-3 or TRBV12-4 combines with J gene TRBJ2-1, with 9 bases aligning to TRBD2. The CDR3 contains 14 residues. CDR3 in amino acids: CASSSRTSVPEQFF. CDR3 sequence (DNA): TGTGCCAGCAGTTCGAGGACTAGCGTCCCTGAGCAGTTCTTT.

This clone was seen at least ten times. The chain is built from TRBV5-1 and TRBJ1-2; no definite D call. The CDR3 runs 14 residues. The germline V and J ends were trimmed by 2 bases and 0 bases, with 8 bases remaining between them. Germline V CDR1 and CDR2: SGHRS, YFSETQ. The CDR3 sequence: CASSFGGANYGYTF. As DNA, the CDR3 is TGCGCCAGCAGCTTTGGCGGAGCTAACTATGGCTACACCTTC.

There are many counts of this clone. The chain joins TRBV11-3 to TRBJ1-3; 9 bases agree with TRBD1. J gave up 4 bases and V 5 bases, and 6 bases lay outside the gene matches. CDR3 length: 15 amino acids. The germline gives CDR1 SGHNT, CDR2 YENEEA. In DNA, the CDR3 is TGTGCCAGCAGCCCGGGACAGGGAAAAGGAAACACCATATATTTT. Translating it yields CASSPGQGKGNTIYF.

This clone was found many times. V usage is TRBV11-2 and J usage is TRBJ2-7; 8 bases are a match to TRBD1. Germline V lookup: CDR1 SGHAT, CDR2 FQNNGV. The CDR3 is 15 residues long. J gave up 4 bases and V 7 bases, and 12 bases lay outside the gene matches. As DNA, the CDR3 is TGTGCCAGCAAACCAGGGGGCGCCGCCCCATACGAGCAGTACTTC. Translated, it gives CASKPGGAAPYEQYF.

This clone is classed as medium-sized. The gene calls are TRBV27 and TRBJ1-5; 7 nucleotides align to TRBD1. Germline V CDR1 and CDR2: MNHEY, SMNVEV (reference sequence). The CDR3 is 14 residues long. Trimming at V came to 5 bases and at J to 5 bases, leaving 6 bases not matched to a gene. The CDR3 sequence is CASSPGGQDQPQHF. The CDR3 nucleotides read TGTGCCAGCAGTCCAGGGGGTCAAGATCAGCCCCAGCATTTT.

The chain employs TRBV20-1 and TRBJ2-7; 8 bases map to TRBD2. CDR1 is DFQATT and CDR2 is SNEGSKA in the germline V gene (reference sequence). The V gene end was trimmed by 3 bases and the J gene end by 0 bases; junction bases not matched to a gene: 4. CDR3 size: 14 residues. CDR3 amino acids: CSASTGGDSYEQYF. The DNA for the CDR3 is TGCAGTGCTAGTACGGGAGGGGACTCCTACGAGCAGTACTTC.

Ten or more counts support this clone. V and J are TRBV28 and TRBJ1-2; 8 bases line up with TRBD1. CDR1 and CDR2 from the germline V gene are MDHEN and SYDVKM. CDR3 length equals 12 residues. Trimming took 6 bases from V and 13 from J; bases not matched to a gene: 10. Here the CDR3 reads CASRHGQGLSTF. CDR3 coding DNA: TGTGCCAGCAGACACGGACAGGGCCTTAGCACCTTC.

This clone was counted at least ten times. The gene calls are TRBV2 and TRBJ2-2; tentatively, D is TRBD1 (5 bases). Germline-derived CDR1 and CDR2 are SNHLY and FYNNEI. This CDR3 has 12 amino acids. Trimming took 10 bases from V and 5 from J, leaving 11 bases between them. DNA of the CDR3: TGTGCCACCTGGTCAGGGACCGGGGAGCTGTTTTTT. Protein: CATWSGTGELFF.

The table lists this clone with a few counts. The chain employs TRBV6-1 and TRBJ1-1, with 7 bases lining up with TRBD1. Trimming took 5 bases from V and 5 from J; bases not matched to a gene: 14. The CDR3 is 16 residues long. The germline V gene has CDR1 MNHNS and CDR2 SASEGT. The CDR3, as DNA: TGTGCCAGCAGTACCCCCCCGAGGGGGCGCAGGACTGAAGCTTTCTTT. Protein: CASSTPPRGRRTEAFF.

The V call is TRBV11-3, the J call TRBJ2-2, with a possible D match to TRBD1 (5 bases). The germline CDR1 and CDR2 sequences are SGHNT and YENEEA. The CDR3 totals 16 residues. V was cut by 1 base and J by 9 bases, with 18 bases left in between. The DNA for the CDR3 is TGTGCCAGCAGCTTAGGGGGCGGTAGGTCGACCTGGGAGCTGTTTTTT. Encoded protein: CASSLGGGRSTWELFF.

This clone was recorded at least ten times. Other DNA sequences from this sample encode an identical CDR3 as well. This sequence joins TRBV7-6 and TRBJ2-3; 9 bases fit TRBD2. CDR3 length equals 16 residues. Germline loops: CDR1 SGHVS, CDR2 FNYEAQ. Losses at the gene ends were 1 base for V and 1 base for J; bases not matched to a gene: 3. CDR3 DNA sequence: TGTGCCAGCAGCTTAGGCCCTAGCGGGGGCACAGATACGCAGTATTTT. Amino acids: CASSLGPSGGTDTQYF.